Each of the 7 T cell receptor beta chains below was sequenced from the same sample in a study of T cell changes during pregnancy in multiple sclerosis. Only in-frame clones appear in the TCRdb table, and some are missing; sequencing was by immunoSEQ multiplex PCR. The table has some 80,000 clones, approximately 92% seen once; the top ten hold more than 0.8%. Specimen: peripheral blood, collected in the first trimester of pregnancy. These receptor sequences come from a female donor with multiple sclerosis, enrolled in a pregnancy study.

This sequence joins TRBV18 and TRBJ1-3; D might be TRBD1 (6 bases). The CDR3 extends over 13 amino acids. CDR1 and CDR2 (germline): KGHSH, LQKENI. V gave up 5 bases and J gave up 3 bases, with 8 bases separating them. The CDR3 protein is CASSKGVGNTIYF. In nucleotides, the CDR3 is TGTGCCAGCTCAAAGGGGGTTGGAAACACCATATATTTT.

The genes are TRBV7-2 and TRBJ1-5; D possibly corresponds to TRBD1 (5 bases). Germline V CDR1 and CDR2: SGHTA, FQGNSA. This CDR3 contains 13 residues. Trimming removed 5 bases at V and 7 bases at J, with 12 bases between. The CDR3 bases are TGTGCCAGCAGCGAAGTGGGGGGACAGCCCCAGCATTTT. Translating gives CASSEVGGQPQHF.

The gene calls are TRBV7-2 and TRBJ2-5; tentatively, D is TRBD2 (6 bases). This CDR3 has 12 residues. Germline-derived CDR1 and CDR2 are SGHTA and FQGNSA. With 8 bases removed from V and 5 bases from J, the gap between germline ends came to 12 bases. The CDR3 nucleotides read TGTGCCAGCTCCCGGGGGAGGGAGACCCAGTACTTC. Residues: CASSRGRETQYF.

J is TRBJ2-3 and V is TRBV10-3; 13 positions match TRBD2. The CDR3 has 16 residues. The V segment lost 5 bases and the J segment 1 base; nucleotides outside the gene matches: 3. Germline V gene lookup returns CDR1 ENHRY and CDR2 SYGVKD. This CDR3 reads CAISIGTSGGTDTQYF. In DNA, the CDR3 is TGTGCCATCAGTATTGGGACTAGCGGGGGCACAGATACGCAGTATTTT.

The rearrangement links TRBV30 to TRBJ2-3, with 15 bases matching TRBD2. Germline V gene lookup returns CDR1 GTSNPN and CDR2 SVGIG (reference sequence). With 0 bases clipped from V and 0 bases from J, the junction kept 10 bases outside the gene matches. The CDR3 runs to 20 residues. CDR3 bases: TGTGCCTGGAGTGTATTCGGGACTAGCGGGAGGCCTACTAGCACAGATACGCAGTATTTT. Translated, it gives CAWSVFGTSGRPTSTDTQYF.

The rearrangement joins TRBV5-1 to TRBJ2-5; perhaps TRBD2 as D (5 bases). Between the trimmed V and J ends, which lost 2 bases and 5 bases, there was a span of 10 bases. This CDR3 region has 13 residues. Germline V gene data show CDR1 as SGHRS and CDR2 as YFSETQ. In DNA form, the CDR3 reads TGCGCCAGCAGCTTCGGGGTCGGGGAGACCCAGTACTTC. It encodes CASSFGVGETQYF. The complete variable domain, with remaining parts taken from reference TRBV5-1 and TRBJ2-5, reads KAGVTQTPRYLIKTRGQQVTLSCSPISGHRSVSWYQQTPGQGLQFLFEYFSETQRNKGNFPGRFSGRQFSNSRSEMNVSTLELGDSALYLCASSFGVGETQYFGPGTRLLVL.

This sequence joins TRBV18 and TRBJ2-1; maybe TRBD1 (6 bases). Germline values: CDR1 KGHSH, CDR2 LQKENI. The V gene lost 6 bases and the J gene lost 9 bases, with 18 bases spanning the gap. The length of the CDR3 is 14 residues. The CDR3 DNA reads TGTGCCAGCTCTCCTACGAAGGGGGACGGTGAGCAGTTCTTC. It yields the protein CASSPTKGDGEQFF.